These 20 T cell receptor beta chains originate from one sample sequenced in a study of CD8 T cells in ankylosing spondylitis. General study results and limits: A TCR beta motif of fewer than ten highly homologous variants appeared characteristic of ankylosing spondylitis blood.

These TCRs' antigens remain unknown. One entry per CDR3 protein results from TCRdb running MiXCR on the 5' RACE reads. The sample has hundreds of thousands of distinct CDR3 sequences, approximately 12% seen once. Source material: blood, either unsorted or a sorted T cell fraction (not recorded which). These receptors were taken from a male donor with ankylosing spondylitis.

The V and J genes are TRBV20-1 and TRBJ2-7; perhaps D is TRBD1 or TRBD2 (5 bases each). CDR1 and CDR2 from the germline V gene are DFQATT and SNEGSKA (reference sequence). The V and J ends lost 0 bases and 1 base respectively, with 13 bases between them. The CDR3 extends over 15 amino acids. The CDR3 here is CSARDSEGFSYEQYF. The DNA for the CDR3 is TGCAGTGCTAGAGATAGCGAGGGGTTTTCCTACGAGCAGTACTTC.

This rearrangement joins TRBV6-5 to TRBJ1-2; D unclear. Looked up from germline, CDR1 is MNHEY and CDR2 is SVGAGI. The CDR3 covers 15 residues. V gave up 1 base and J gave up 8 bases, with 17 bases separating them. The CDR3 sequence: CASSYLRTFNVGYTF. The CDR3, as DNA: TGTGCCAGCAGTTACTTAAGGACTTTTAACGTCGGCTACACCTTC.

The CDR3 bases are TGTGCCACCGGGGAGGCAAGCACAGATACGCAGTATTTT. This gives the protein CATGEASTDTQYF. The chain is built from TRBV24-1 and TRBJ2-3; tentative D call: TRBD2 (6 bases). The V and J ends lost 9 bases and 0 bases respectively, with 9 bases between them. This CDR3 spans 13 amino acids. The germline V gene encodes CDR1 KGHDR and CDR2 SFDVKD.

V gene TRBV5-5 combines with J gene TRBJ2-7; no definite D call. This CDR3 is 14 amino acids long. Trimming removed 8 bases from V and 0 bases from J, with 15 bases in between. Germline-derived CDR1 and CDR2 are SGHKS and YYEKEE (reference sequence). The CDR3 DNA reads as TGTGCCAGTGTCCCGTTCGGAAGCTCCTACGAGCAGTACTTC. Residues: CASVPFGSSYEQYF.

The chain is built from TRBV7-9 and TRBJ2-7; D is possibly TRBD1 or TRBD2 (5 bases each). Trimming removed 3 bases at V and 6 bases at J, with 15 bases between. The CDR3 totals 14 residues. In germline, CDR1 is SEHNR, CDR2 FQNEAQ (reference sequence). CDR3 DNA sequence: TGTGCCAGCAGCTTTGGCAGGGAGTTGGGCGAGCAGTACTTC. It specifies CASSFGRELGEQYF.

The chain uses TRBV15 and TRBJ1-5, with TRBD1 matching 7 bases. Germline assignment: CDR1 LNHNV and CDR2 YYDKDF (reference sequence). CDR3 length: 15 residues. J lost 6 bases, V lost 2 bases, and 7 bases had no gene match. The CDR3: CATSRLQGFVQPQHF. CDR3 sequence (DNA): TGTGCCACCAGCAGACTACAGGGGTTCGTTCAGCCCCAGCATTTT.

This clonotype turned up a few times. The chain carries TRBV20-1 and TRBJ1-2, with D tentatively TRBD1 (5 bases). V lost 3 bases to trimming and J lost 3 bases, with 11 bases between them. The CDR3 contains 13 residues. Germline values: CDR1 DFQATT, CDR2 SNEGSKA (reference sequence). Here the CDR3 DNA reads TGCAGTGCTAGGCGTGGGGCGGACTATGGCTACACCTTC. Translation: CSARRGADYGYTF.

The J gene is TRBJ2-5, the V gene TRBV4-3, with a possible D match to TRBD1 (6 bases). CDR1 and CDR2 (germline): LGHNA, YSLEER. The germline V and J ends were trimmed by 0 bases and 5 bases, with 10 bases remaining between them. CDR3 length: 14 amino acids. In DNA, the CDR3 is TGCGCCAGCAGCCAAGATGGTAGGGGGGAGACCCAGTACTTC. Its translation: CASSQDGRGETQYF.

The chain links TRBV4-1 to TRBJ2-3, with D maybe TRBD1 (5 bases). The CDR3 covers 15 residues. Germline V CDR1 and CDR2: MGHRA, YSYEKL. V was cut by 0 bases and J by 5 bases, with 12 bases left in between. The CDR3 reads CASSQDGVDKDTQYF. DNA for the CDR3: TGCGCCAGCAGCCAAGATGGGGTGGACAAAGATACGCAGTATTTT.

The V and J genes are TRBV5-1 and TRBJ2-1; 9 bases line up with TRBD2. The CDR3 length is 16 residues. Germline V gene sequence: CDR1 SGHRS, CDR2 YFSETQ. V lost 2 bases to trimming and J lost 7 bases; unmatched junction nucleotides: 10. In DNA, the CDR3 is TGCGCCAGCAGCTTACTAGCGGGCAACGTCGGGAATGAGCAGTTCTTC. Residues: CASSLLAGNVGNEQFF. The full variable domain, in which reference TRBV5-1 and TRBJ2-1 provide the parts outside the CDR3, is KAGVTQTPRYLIKTRGQQVTLSCSPISGHRSVSWYQQTPGQGLQFLFEYFSETQRNKGNFPGRFSGRQFSNSRSEMNVSTLELGDSALYLCASSLLAGNVGNEQFFGPGTRLTVL.

The sample holds many counts of this clonotype. The V gene is TRBV15, the J gene TRBJ1-5, with D perhaps matching TRBD1 (5 bases). The germline V gene has CDR1 LNHNV and CDR2 YYDKDF (reference sequence). The CDR3 has 15 residues. Trimming took 3 bases from V and 7 from J, leaving 16 bases between them. DNA of the CDR3: TGTGCCACCAGCAGCTTAGGGGACGCCTGGCAGCCCCAGCATTTT. Translated: CATSSLGDAWQPQHF.

The sample holds many counts of this clonotype. The chain recombines TRBV6-1 with TRBJ1-2, with D possibly being TRBD1 (5 bases). The CDR3 totals 13 residues. The germline V gene encodes CDR1 MNHNS and CDR2 SASEGT. The V gene lost 1 base and the J gene lost 3 bases, with 6 bases spanning the gap. CDR3 protein: CASSEGQYYGYTF. CDR3 coding DNA: TGTGCCAGCAGTGAAGGACAGTACTATGGCTACACCTTC.

The chain is built from TRBV20-1 and TRBJ1-2; unclear D gene. The CDR3 totals 12 residues. CDR1 is DFQATT and CDR2 is SNEGSKA in the germline V gene (reference sequence). CDR3 nucleotide sequence: TGCTCCAATCCGATGGTCCATGGTGGCTACACCTTC. Amino acids: CSNPMVHGGYTF.

In this sample, this clonotype turned up a few times. The V and J genes are TRBV4-1 and TRBJ2-2, with unresolved D. The CDR3 totals 14 residues. V was cut by 2 bases and J by 2 bases, with 6 bases left in between. Germline V gene data show CDR1 as MGHRA and CDR2 as YSYEKL. The CDR3 loop is CASSQLVNTGELFF. The CDR3 coding sequence is TGCGCCAGCAGCCAACTGGTAAACACCGGGGAGCTGTTTTTT.

This clonotype was detected only a few times. This chain uses TRBV7-9 with TRBJ1-6, with D hard to call. V gave up 0 bases and J gave up 7 bases, with 4 bases separating them. The length of the CDR3 is 13 residues. CDR1 and CDR2 from the germline V gene are SEHNR and FQNEAQ (reference sequence). The CDR3 here is CASSLAWNSPLHF. In nucleotides, the CDR3 is TGTGCCAGCAGCTTAGCTTGGAATTCACCCCTCCACTTT.

The DNA of the CDR3 is TGCAGCGTCCGGTTAGGGACAGGGTCTGGGGAGACCCAGTACTTC. This codes for CSVRLGTGSGETQYF. The V gene is TRBV29-1, the J gene TRBJ2-5; 9 bases fit TRBD1. V lost 6 bases to trimming and J lost 5 bases; unmatched junction nucleotides: 13. Germline V gene lookup returns CDR1 SQVTM and CDR2 ANQGSEA. This CDR3 spans 15 amino acids. Using reference TRBV29-1 and TRBJ2-5 for the parts outside the CDR3, the full variable domain is SAVISQKPSRDICQRGTSLTIQCQVDSQVTMMFWYRQQPGQSLTLIATANQGSEATYESGFVIDKFPISRPNLTFSTLTVSNMSPEDSSIYLCSVRLGTGSGETQYFGPGTRLLVL.

V usage is TRBV5-1 and J usage is TRBJ2-5; 9 bases line up with TRBD1. Germline values: CDR1 SGHRS, CDR2 YFSETQ. Trimming removed 0 bases from V and 3 bases from J; junction bases left unmatched: 6. The CDR3 totals 16 residues. This CDR3 reads CASSLVPTGGEETQYF. The DNA for the CDR3 is TGCGCCAGCAGCTTGGTCCCAACAGGGGGCGAAGAGACCCAGTACTTC. The whole variable domain, filled in from reference TRBV5-1 and TRBJ2-5, reads KAGVTQTPRYLIKTRGQQVTLSCSPISGHRSVSWYQQTPGQGLQFLFEYFSETQRNKGNFPGRFSGRQFSNSRSEMNVSTLELGDSALYLCASSLVPTGGEETQYFGPGTRLLVL.

The sample holds a few counts of this clonotype. The V gene is TRBV20-1, the J gene TRBJ2-1; D remains ambiguous. Germline values: CDR1 DFQATT, CDR2 SNEGSKA (reference sequence). The germline V and J ends were trimmed by 3 bases and 0 bases, with 9 bases remaining between them. The CDR3 runs to 14 residues. CDR3 sequence: CSASGRSSYNEQFF. The CDR3 DNA reads as TGCAGTGCTAGCGGTAGGAGCTCCTACAATGAGCAGTTCTTC.

CDR3 residues: CASSLGFGLRYEQYF. The CDR3 DNA is TGTGCCAGCAGCTTAGGTTTCGGACTGCGGTACGAGCAGTACTTC. The chain is built from TRBV7-2 and TRBJ2-7; D might be TRBD2 (5 bases). V was clipped by 1 base and J by 4 bases, with 14 bases between them. CDR1 SGHTA and CDR2 FQGNSA come from the germline V gene. This CDR3 has 15 residues.

This clonotype was seen only a few times. This chain links TRBV12-3 or TRBV12-4 with TRBJ2-1, with TRBD2 identical over 8 bases. V shed 5 bases, J shed 0 bases, and the junction held 6 bases outside the gene matches. There are 16 residues in the CDR3. The CDR3 DNA reads TGTGCCAGCAGTCCTACTAGCGGCGCCTCCTACAATGAGCAGTTCTTC. This translates into CASSPTSGASYNEQFF.